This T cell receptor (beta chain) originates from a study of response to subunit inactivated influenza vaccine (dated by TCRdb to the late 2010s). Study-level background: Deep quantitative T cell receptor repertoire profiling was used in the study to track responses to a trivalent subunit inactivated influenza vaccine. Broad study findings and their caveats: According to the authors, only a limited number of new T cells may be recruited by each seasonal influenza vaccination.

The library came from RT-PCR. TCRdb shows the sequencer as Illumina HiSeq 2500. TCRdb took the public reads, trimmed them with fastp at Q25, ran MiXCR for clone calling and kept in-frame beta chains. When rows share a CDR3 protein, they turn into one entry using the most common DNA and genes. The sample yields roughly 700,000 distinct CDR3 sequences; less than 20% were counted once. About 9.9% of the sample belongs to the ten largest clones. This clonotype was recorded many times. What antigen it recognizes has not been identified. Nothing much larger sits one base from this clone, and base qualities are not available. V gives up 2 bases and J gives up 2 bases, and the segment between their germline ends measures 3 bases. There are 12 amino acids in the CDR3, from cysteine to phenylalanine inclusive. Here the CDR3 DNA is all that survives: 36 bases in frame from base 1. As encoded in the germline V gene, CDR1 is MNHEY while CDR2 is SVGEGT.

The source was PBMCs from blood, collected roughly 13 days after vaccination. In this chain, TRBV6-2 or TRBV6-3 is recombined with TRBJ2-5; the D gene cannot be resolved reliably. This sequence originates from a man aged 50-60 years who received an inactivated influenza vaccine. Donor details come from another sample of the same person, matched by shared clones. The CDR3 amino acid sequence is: CASSYGQETQYF. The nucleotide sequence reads TGTGCCAGCAGTTACGGACAAGAGACCCAGTACTTC.